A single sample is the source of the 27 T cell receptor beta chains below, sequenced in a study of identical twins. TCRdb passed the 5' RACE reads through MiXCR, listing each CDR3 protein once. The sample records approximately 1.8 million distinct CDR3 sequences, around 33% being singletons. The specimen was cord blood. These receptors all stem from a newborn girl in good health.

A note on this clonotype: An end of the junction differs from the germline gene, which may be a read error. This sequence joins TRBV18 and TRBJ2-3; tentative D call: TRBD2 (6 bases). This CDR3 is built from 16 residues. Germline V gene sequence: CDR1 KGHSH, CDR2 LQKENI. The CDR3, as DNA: TGTGCCAGCTCTTCCTTCCGGGAGCTTAACACAGATGCGCAGTATTTT. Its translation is CASSSFRELNTDAQYF.

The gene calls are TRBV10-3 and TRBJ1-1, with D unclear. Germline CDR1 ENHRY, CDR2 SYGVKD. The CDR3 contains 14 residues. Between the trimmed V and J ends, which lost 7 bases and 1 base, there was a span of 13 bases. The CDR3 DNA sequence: TGTGCCATCACCCCTACCGCAGGGAACACTGAAGCTTTCTTT. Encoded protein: CAITPTAGNTEAFF.

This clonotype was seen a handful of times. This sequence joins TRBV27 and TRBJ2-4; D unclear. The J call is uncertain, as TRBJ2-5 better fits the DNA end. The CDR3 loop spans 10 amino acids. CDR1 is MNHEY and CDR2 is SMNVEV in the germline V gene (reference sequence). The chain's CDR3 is CASIPETQYF. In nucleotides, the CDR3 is TGTGCCAGCATCCCGGAGACCCAGTACTTC.

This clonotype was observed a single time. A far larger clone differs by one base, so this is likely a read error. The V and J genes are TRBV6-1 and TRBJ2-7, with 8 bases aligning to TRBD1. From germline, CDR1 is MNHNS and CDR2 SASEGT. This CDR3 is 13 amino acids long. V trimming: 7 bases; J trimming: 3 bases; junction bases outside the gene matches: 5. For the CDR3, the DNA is TGTGCCAGCACCCAAGACAGGGGCTACGAGCAGTACTTC. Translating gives CASTQDRGYEQYF.

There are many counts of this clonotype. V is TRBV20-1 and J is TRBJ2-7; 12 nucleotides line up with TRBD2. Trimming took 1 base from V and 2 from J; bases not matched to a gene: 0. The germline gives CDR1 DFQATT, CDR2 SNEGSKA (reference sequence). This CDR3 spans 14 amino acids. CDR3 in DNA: TGCAGTGCTAGAGGGACTAGCGGGACCTACGAGCAGTACTTC. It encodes CSARGTSGTYEQYF.

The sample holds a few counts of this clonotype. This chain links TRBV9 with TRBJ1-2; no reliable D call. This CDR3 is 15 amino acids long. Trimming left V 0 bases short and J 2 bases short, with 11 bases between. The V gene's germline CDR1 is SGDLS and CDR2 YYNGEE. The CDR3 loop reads CASSVVASRNYGYTF. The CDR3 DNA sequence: TGTGCCAGCAGCGTAGTTGCCAGCCGGAACTATGGCTACACCTTC.

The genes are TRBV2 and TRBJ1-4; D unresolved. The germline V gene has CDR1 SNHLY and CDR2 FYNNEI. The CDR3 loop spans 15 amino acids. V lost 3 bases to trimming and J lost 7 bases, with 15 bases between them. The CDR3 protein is CASSDPSGRSEKLFF. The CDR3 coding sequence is TGTGCCAGCAGTGACCCGAGTGGTCGTAGTGAAAAACTGTTTTTT.

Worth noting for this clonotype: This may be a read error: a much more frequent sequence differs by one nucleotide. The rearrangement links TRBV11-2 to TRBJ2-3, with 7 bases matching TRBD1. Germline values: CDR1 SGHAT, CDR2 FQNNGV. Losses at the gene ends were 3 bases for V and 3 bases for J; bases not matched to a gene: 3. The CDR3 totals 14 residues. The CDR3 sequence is CASSFATGTDTQYF. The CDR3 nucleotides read TGTGCCAGCAGCTTTGCGACAGGGACAGATACGCAGTATTTT.

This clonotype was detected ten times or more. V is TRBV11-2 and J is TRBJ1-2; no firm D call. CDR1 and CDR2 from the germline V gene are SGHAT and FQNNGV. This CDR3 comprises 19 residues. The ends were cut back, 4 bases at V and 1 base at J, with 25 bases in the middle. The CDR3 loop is CASSSVRRTPDGDNYGYTF. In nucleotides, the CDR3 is TGTGCCAGCAGCTCCGTTAGAAGAACACCGGACGGTGATAACTATGGCTACACCTTC. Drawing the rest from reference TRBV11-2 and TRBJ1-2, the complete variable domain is EAGVAQSPRYKIIEKRQSVAFWCNPISGHATLYWYQQILGQGPKLLIQFQNNGVVDDSQLPKDRFSAERLKGVDSTLKIQPAKLEDSAVYLCASSSVRRTPDGDNYGYTFGSGTRLTVV.

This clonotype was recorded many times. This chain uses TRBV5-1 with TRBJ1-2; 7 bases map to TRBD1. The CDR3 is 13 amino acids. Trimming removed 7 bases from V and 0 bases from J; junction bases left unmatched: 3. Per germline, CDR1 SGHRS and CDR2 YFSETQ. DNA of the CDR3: TGCGCCAGCCGGGACAGCTCTAACTATGGCTACACCTTC. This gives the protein CASRDSSNYGYTF.

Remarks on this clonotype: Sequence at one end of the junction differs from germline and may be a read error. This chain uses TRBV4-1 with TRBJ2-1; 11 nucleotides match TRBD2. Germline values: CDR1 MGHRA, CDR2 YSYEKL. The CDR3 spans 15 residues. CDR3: CASSQLGLAVNGQFF. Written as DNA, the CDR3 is TGCGCCAGCAGCCAACTGGGACTAGCGGTCAATGGGCAGTTCTTC.

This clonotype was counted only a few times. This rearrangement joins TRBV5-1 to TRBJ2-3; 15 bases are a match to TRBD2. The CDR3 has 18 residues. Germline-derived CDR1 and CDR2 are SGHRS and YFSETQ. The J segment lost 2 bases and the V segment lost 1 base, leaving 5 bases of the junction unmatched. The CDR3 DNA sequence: TGCGCCAGCAGCTTGAGGGGACTAGCGGGAGGTCCCACAGATACGCAGTATTTT. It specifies CASSLRGLAGGPTDTQYF.

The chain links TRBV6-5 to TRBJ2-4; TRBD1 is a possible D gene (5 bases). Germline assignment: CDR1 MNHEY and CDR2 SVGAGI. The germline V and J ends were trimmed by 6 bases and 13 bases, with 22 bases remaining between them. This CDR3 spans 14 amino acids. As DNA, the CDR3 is TGTGCCAGCAGGAAGGGGCACTTAAACAATGAGCAGTACTTC. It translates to CASRKGHLNNEQYF.

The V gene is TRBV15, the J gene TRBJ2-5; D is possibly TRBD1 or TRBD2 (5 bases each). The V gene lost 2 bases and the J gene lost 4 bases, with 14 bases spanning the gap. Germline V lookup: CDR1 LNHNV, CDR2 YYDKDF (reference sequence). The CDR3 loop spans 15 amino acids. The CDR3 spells CATSRSQLGTETQYF. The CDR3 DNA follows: TGTGCCACCAGCAGAAGTCAACTAGGGACAGAGACCCAGTACTTC.

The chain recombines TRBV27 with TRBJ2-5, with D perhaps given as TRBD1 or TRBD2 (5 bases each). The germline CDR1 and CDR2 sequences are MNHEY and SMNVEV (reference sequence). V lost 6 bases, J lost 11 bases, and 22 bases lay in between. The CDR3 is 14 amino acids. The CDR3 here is CASRPGTWGYKQYF. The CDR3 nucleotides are TGTGCCAGCAGGCCCGGGACCTGGGGGTATAAGCAGTACTTC.

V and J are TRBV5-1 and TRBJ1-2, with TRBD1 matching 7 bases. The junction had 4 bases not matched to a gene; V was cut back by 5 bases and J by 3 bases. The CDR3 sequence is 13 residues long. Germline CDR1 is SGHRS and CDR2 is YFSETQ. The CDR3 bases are TGCGCCAGCAGGTCGACAGGGTACTATGGCTACACCTTC. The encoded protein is CASRSTGYYGYTF.

The CDR3 DNA follows: TGTGCCACACAGGGGAACTCTGGAAACACCATATATTTT. Translated, it gives CATQGNSGNTIYF. This chain links TRBV10-3 with TRBJ1-3; 7 positions agree with TRBD1. CDR1 and CDR2 (germline): ENHRY, SYGVKD. The V gene end was trimmed by 10 bases and the J gene end by 0 bases; junction bases not matched to a gene: 3. CDR3 size: 13 residues.

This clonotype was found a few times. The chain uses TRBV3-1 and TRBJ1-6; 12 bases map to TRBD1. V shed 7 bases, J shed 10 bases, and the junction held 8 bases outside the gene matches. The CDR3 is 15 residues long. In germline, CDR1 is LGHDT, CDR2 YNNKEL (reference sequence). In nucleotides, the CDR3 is TGTGCCAGCACTCAGGGGGACAGGGGGCAATCACCCCTCCACTTT. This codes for CASTQGDRGQSPLHF.

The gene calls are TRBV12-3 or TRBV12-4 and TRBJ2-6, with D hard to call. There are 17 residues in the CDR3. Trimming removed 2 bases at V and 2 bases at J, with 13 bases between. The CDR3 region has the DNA TGTGCCAGCAGTTTAATTTGGGTTTCAGCTGGGGCCAACGTCCTGACTTTC. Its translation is CASSLIWVSAGANVLTF.

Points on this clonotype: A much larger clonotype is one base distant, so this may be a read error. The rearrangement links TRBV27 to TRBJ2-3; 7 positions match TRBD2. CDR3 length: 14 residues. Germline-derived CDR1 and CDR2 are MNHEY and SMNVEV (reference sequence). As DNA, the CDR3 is TGTGCCAGCAGTTTAGCGGGAGCCCCAGATACGCACTATTTT. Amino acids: CASSLAGAPDTHYF.

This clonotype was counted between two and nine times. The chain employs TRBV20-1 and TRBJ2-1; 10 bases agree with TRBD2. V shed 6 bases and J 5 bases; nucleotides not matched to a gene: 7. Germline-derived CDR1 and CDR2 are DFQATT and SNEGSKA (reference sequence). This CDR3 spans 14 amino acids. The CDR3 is CSASAGGPNNEQFF. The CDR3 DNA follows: TGCAGTGCCTCAGCGGGGGGGCCCAACAATGAGCAGTTCTTC.

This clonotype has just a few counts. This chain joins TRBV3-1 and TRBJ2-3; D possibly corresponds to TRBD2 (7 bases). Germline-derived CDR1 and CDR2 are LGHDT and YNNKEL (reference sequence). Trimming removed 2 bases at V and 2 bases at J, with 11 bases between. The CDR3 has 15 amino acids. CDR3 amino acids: CASSQNGGPTDTQYF. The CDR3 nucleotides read TGTGCCAGCAGCCAAAACGGGGGGCCCACAGATACGCAGTATTTT.

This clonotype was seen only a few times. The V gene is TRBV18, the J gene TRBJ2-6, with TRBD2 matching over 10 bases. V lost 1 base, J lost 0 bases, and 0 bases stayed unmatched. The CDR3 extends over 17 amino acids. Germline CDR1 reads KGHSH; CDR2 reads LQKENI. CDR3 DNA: TGTGCCAGCTCACCACTAGCGGGAGGCTCTGGGGCCAACGTCCTGACTTTC. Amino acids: CASSPLAGGSGANVLTF.

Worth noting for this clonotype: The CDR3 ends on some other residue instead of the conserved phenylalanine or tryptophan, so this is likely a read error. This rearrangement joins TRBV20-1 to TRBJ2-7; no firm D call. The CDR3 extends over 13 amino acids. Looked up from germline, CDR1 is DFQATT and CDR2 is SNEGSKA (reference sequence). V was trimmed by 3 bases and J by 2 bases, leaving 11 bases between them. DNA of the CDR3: TGCAGTGCTAGCGAGACACATCCCTACGAGCAGTACTGC. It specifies CSASETHPYEQYC.

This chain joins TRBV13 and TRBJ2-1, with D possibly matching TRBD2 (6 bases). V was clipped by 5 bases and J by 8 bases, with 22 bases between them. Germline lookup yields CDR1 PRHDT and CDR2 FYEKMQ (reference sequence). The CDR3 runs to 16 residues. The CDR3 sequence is CASSPRAGLLWDEQFF. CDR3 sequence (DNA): TGTGCCAGCAGCCCCCGCGCGGGATTGCTCTGGGATGAGCAGTTCTTC.

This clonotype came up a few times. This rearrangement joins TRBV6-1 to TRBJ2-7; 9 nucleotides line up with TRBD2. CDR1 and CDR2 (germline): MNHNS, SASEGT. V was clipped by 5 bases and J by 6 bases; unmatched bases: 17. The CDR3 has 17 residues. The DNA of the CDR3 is TGTGCCAGCAGTCCGGCCCGGGGGCGGGAGGGATTCGTCGAGCAGTACTTC. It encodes CASSPARGREGFVEQYF.

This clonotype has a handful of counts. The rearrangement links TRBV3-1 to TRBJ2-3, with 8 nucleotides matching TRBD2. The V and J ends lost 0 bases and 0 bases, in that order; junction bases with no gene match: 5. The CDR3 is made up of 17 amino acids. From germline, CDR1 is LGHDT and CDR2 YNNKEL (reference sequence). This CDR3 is CASSQDPLAGSTDTQYF. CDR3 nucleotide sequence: TGTGCCAGCAGCCAAGATCCCCTAGCGGGTAGCACAGATACGCAGTATTTT.